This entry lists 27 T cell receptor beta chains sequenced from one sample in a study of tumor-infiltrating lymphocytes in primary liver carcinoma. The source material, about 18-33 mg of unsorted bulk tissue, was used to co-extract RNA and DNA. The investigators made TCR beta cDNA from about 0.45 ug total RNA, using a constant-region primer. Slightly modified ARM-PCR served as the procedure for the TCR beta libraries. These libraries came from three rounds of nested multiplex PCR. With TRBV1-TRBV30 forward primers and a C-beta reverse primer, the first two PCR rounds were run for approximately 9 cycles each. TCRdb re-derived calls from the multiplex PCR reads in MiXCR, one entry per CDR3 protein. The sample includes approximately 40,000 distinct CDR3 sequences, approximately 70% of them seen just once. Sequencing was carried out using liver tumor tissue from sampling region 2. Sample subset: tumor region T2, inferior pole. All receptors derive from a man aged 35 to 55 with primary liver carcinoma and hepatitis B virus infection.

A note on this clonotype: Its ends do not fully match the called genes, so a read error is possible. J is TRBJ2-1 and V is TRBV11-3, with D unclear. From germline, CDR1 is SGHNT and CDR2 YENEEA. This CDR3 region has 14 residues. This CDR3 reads CACSLGVSNNEQFF. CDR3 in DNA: TGTGCCTGCAGCTTAGGAGTCAGCAACAATGAGCAATTCTTC.

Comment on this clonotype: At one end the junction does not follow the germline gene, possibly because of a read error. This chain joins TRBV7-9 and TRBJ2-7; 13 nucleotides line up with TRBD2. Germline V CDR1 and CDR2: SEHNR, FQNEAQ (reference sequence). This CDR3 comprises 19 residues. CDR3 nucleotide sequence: TGTGCCAGCAGCCTAATCTCGACTAGCGGGAGGCCCAGCTCCTACGAGGAGTACTTC. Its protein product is CASSLISTSGRPSSYEEYF.

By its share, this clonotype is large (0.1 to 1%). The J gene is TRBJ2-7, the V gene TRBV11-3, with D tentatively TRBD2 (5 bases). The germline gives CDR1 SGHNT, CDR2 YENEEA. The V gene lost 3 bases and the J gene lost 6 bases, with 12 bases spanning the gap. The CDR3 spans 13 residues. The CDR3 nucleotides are TGTGCCAGCAGCTTCGGGGTTTTGGGCGAGCAGTACTTC. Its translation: CASSFGVLGEQYF.

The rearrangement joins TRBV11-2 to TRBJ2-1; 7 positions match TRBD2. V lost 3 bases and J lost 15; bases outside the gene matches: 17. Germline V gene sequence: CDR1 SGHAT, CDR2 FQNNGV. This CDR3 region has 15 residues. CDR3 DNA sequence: TGTGCCAGCAGCTTTAGCGGGCCATTCGACAATGAACTGTTCTTC. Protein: CASSFSGPFDNELFF.

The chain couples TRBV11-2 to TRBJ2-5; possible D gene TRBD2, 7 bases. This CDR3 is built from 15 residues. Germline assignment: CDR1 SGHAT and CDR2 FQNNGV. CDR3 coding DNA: TGTGCTAGAAGCTTGGGGGCTAGCGGACAAGAGACCCAGTACTTC. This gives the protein CARSLGASGQETQYF.

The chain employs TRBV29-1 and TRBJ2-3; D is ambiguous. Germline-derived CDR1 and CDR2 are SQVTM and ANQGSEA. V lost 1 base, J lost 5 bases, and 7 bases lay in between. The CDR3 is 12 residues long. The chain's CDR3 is CSVEAPGDTQYF. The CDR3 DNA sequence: TGCAGCGTTGAAGCTCCGGGAGATACGCAGTATTTT.

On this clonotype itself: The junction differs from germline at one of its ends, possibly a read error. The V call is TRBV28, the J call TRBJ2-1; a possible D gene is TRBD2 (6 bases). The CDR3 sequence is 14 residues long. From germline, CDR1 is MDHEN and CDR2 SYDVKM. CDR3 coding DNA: TGTGCCAACAGTCGGGACTTGATCTACAATGAGCAGTTCTTC. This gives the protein CANSRDLIYNEQFF.

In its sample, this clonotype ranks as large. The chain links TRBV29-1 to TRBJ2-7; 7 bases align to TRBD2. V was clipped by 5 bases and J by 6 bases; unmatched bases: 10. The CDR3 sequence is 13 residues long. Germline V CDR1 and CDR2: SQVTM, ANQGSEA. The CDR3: CSVQSRGGREQYF. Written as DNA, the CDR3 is TGCAGCGTTCAATCGAGGGGAGGGCGCGAGCAGTACTTC.

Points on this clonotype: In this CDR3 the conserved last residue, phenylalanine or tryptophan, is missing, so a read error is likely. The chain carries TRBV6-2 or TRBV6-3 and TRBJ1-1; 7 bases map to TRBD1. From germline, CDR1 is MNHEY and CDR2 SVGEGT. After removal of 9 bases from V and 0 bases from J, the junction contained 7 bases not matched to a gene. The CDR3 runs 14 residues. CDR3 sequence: CASRLGGMNTEAFL. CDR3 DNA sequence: TGTGCCAGTCGGCTAGGGGGCATGAACACTGAAGCTTTCCTT.

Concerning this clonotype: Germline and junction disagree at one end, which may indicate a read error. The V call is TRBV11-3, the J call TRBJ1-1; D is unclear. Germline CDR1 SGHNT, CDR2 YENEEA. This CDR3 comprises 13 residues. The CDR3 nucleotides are TGTGCCTGCAGCTTAGTAGTTAACACTGAAGTTTTCTTT. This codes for CACSLVVNTEVFF. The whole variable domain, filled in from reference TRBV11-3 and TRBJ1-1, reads EAGVVQSPRYKIIEKKQPVAFWCNPISGHNTLYWYLQNLGQGPELLIRYENEEAVDDSQLPKDRFSAERLKGVDSTLKIQPAELGDSAVYLCACSLVVNTEVFFGQGTRLTVV.

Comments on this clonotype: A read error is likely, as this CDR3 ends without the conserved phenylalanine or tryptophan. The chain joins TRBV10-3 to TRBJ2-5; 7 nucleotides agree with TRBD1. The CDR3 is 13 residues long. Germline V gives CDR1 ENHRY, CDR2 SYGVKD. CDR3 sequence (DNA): TGTGCCACAGCCTGGGACAGCCAAGAGACTCAGTACCTC. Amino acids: CATAWDSQETQYL.

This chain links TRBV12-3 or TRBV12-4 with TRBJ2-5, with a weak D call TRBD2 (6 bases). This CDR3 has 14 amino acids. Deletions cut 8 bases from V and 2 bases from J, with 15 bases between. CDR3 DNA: TGTGCCAGCGGATTAGCGGCAGGGCAAGAGACCCAGTACTTC. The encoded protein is CASGLAAGQETQYF.

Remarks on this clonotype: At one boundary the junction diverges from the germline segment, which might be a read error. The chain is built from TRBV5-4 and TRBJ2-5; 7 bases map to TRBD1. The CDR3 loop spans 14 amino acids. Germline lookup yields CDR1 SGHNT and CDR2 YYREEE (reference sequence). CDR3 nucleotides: TGTGCCAACAGCCCTGGCCAAGGACAGGAGACCCGGTACTTC. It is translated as CANSPGQGQETRYF.

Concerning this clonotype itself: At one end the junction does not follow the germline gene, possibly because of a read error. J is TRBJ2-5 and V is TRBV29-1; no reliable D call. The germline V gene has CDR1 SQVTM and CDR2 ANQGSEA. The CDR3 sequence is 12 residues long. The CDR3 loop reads CSVGVSCETQYF. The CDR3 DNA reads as TGCAGCGTTGGGGTTTCCTGTGAGACGCAGTACTTC.

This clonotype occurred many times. CDR3 DNA sequence: TGTGCCAGCAGCCGCGACAGGAACTCCTACAATGAGCAGTTCTTC. This translates into CASSRDRNSYNEQFF. The rearrangement uses TRBV6-4 and TRBJ2-1; D perhaps matches TRBD1 (6 bases). V lost 6 bases and J 0 bases, leaving 12 bases between the germline ends. The CDR3 spans 15 residues. Germline V gene sequence: CDR1 MRHNA, CDR2 SNTAGT.

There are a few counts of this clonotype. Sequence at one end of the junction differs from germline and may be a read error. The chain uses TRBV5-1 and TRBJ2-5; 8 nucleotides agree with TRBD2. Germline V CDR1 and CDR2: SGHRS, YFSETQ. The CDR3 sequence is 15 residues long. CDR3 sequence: CASSLSGSVEETQYF. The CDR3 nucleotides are TGCGCCAGTAGCTTAAGCGGGAGCGTGGAAGAGACCCAGTACTTC.

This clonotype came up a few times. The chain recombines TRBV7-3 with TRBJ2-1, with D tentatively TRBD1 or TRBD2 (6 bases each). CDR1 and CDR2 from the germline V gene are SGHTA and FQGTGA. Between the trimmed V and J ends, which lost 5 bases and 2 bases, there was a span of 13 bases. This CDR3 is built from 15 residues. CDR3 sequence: CASSDLGGTYNEQFF. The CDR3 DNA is TGTGCCAGCAGCGACCTAGGGGGGACCTACAATGAGCAGTTCTTC.

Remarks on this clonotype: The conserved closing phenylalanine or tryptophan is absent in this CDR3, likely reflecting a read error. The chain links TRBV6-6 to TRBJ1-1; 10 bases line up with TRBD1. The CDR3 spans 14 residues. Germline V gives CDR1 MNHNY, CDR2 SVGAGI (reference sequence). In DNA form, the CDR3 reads TGTGCCAGTAGTGGGACAGGGGTAAGGACTGAGGCTTTCTCT. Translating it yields CASSGTGVRTEAFS.

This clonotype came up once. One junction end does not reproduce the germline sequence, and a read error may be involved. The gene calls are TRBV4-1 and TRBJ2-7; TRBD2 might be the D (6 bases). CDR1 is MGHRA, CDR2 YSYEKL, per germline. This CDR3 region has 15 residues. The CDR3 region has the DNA TGCGCCAGCAGCCAAGTTGCAACGGGGGAATACGTGCAGTACTTC. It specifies CASSQVATGEYVQYF.

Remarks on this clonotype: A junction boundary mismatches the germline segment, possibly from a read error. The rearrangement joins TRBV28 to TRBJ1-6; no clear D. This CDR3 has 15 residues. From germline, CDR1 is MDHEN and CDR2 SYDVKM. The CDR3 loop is CASNPWTDYNSPVHF. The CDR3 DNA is TGTGCCAGCAATCCGTGGACTGATTATAATTCACCCGTCCACTTT.

The chain's CDR3 is CASGSTGSKAEAFF. CDR3 nucleotide sequence: TGTGCCAGCGGGAGTACAGGTTCGAAGGCTGAAGCTTTCTTT. J is TRBJ1-1 and V is TRBV12-3 or TRBV12-4; maybe TRBD1 (5 bases). The V and J ends lost 8 bases and 6 bases respectively, with 19 bases between them. The CDR3 has 14 residues.

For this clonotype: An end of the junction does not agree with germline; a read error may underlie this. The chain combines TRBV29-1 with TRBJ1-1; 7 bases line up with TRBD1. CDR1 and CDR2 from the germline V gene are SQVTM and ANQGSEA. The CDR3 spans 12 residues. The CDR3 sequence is CRAIEQGTEAFF. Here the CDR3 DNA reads TGCAGGGCCATCGAACAGGGGACTGAAGCCTTCTTT.

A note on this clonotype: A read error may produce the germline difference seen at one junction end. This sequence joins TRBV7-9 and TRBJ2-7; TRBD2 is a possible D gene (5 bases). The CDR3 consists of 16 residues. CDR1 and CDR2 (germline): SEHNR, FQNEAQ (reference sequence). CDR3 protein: CASSWASRRGLGEQYF. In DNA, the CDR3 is TGTGCCAGTAGCTGGGCCAGCAGGAGAGGGTTGGGCGAGCAGTACTTC.

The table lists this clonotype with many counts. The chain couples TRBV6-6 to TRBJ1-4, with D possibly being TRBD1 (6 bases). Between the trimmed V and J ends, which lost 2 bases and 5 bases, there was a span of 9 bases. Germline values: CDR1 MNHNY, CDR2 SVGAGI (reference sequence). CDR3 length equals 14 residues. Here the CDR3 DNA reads TGTGCCAGCAGTTACGGGGGCGAGAATGAAAAACTGTTTTTT. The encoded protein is CASSYGGENEKLFF.

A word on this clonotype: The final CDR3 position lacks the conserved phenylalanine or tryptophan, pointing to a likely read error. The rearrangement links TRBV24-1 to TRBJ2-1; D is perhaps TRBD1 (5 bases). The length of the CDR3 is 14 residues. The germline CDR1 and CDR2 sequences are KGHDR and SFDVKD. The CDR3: CSTSDPGWVNEQFL. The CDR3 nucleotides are TGTTCCACCAGTGATCCAGGGTGGGTCAATGAGCAGTTCTTA.

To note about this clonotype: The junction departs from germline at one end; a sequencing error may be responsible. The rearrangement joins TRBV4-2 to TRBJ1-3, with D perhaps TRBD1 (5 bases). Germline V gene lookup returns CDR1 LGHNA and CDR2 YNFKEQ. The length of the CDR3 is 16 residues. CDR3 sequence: CASNQGRDGSGNTVYF. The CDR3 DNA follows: TGTGCCAGCAACCAAGGACGGGACGGCTCTGGAAACACCGTATATTTT.

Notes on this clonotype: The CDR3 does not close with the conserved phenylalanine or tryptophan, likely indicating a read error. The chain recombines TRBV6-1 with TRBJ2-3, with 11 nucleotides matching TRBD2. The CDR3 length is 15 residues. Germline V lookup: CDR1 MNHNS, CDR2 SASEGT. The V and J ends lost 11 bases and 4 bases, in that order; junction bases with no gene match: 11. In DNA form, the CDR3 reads TGTGCCTGTAGTGAATTAGCGGGAGGGCCAGATACGCAGTATTCT. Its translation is CACSELAGGPDTQYS.